These 13 T cell receptor beta chains came from one sample sequenced in a study of T cell changes during pregnancy in multiple sclerosis. Clones were read by immunoSEQ multiplex PCR, and TCRdb kept only the in-frame ones, dropping some. The table lists roughly 110,000 clones, 92% of them singletons, with approximately 1.6% in the top ten. Specimen: peripheral blood, collected after pregnancy. These receptors all stem from a female donor with multiple sclerosis, enrolled in a pregnancy study.

The V call is TRBV7-9, the J call TRBJ2-1; D might be TRBD1 (5 bases). CDR1 is SEHNR, CDR2 FQNEAQ, per germline (reference sequence). The V gene lost 1 base and the J gene lost 5 bases, with 9 bases spanning the gap. CDR3 size: 14 residues. CDR3 loop: CASSLGQGNNEQFF. DNA of the CDR3: TGTGCCAGCAGCTTAGGCCAGGGAAACAATGAGCAGTTCTTC.

This clone was detected once. This sequence joins TRBV19 and TRBJ2-7; D is perhaps TRBD1 (6 bases). V lost 3 bases and J 3 bases, leaving 12 bases between the germline ends. Germline lookup yields CDR1 LNHDA and CDR2 SQIVND (reference sequence). The CDR3 runs 14 residues. CDR3 nucleotides: TGTGCCAGTAGTATCCAGGGGAAAGGCTACGAGCAGTACTTC. Translation gives CASSIQGKGYEQYF.

CDR3 amino acids: CSVRRGADEQYF. CDR3 nucleotides: TGCAGCGTTCGCAGGGGGGCTGACGAGCAGTACTTC. J is TRBJ2-7 and V is TRBV29-1; possible D gene TRBD1, 7 bases. V lost 5 bases and J lost 5, with 13 bases in between. Germline CDR1 reads SQVTM; CDR2 reads ANQGSEA. The CDR3 is 12 amino acids.

The V gene is TRBV28, the J gene TRBJ1-5, with 12 bases identical to TRBD1. Germline V gene data show CDR1 as MDHEN and CDR2 as SYDVKM. The CDR3 sequence is 19 residues long. V lost 7 bases, J lost 2 bases, and 15 bases stayed unmatched. The CDR3 loop reads CASIPQGDRGQSGNQPQHF. The DNA of the CDR3 is TGTGCCAGCATTCCCCAAGGGGACAGGGGGCAGAGCGGCAATCAGCCCCAGCATTTT.

The rearrangement uses TRBV19 and TRBJ1-1; D is possibly TRBD1 (6 bases). CDR3 size: 14 residues. Germline V gene sequence: CDR1 LNHDA, CDR2 SQIVND (reference sequence). Trimming left V 8 bases short and J 2 bases short, with 15 bases between. CDR3 bases: TGTGCCAGTTCGGGGGGGCAGCCTAACACTGAAGCTTTCTTT. As protein: CASSGGQPNTEAFF.

The J gene is TRBJ2-3, the V gene TRBV7-9, with D hard to call. The ends were cut back, 7 bases at V and 2 bases at J, with 19 bases in the middle. The CDR3 has 16 residues. In germline, CDR1 is SEHNR, CDR2 FQNEAQ (reference sequence). As DNA, the CDR3 is TGTGCCAGCACCCCCTCACAAGACTCCTACACAGATACGCAGTATTTT. It specifies CASTPSQDSYTDTQYF. The variable domain in full, completed from reference TRBV7-9 and TRBJ2-3, reads DTGVSQNPRHKITKRGQNVTFRCDPISEHNRLYWYRQTLGQGPEFLTYFQNEAQLEKSRLLSDRFSAERPKGSFSTLEIQRTEQGDSAMYLCASTPSQDSYTDTQYFGPGTRLTVL.

CDR3 in DNA: TGTGCCAGCAGCTTGGGCCGGGATTCGACAGATACGCAGTATTTT. It is translated as CASSLGRDSTDTQYF. The chain is built from TRBV5-6 and TRBJ2-3; D may be TRBD2 (5 bases). V lost 0 bases and J lost 3, with 11 bases in between. Germline CDR1 reads SGHDT; CDR2 reads YYEEEE. CDR3 length: 15 amino acids.

The rearrangement links TRBV9 to TRBJ1-2; TRBD1 might be the D (5 bases). The CDR3 spans 13 residues. V was shortened by 3 bases and J by 5 bases, with 11 bases between the two germline ends. Per the germline V gene, CDR1 is SGDLS and CDR2 is YYNGEE. The DNA for the CDR3 is TGTGCCAGCAGCGCGGGCAGGGCTTATGGCTACACCTTC. This translates into CASSAGRAYGYTF.

This clone has more than one count but fewer than ten. This rearrangement joins TRBV27 to TRBJ2-2; D is possibly TRBD1 (6 bases). Germline loops: CDR1 MNHEY, CDR2 SMNVEV (reference sequence). This CDR3 has 14 residues. The germline V and J ends were trimmed by 6 bases and 6 bases, with 14 bases remaining between them. CDR3 sequence (DNA): TGTGCCAGCAGCGTAACACAGGGCGCCGGGGAGCTGTTTTTT. This codes for CASSVTQGAGELFF.

Of note for this clone: Other nucleotide sequences from this sample produce the same CDR3. This chain links TRBV7-9 with TRBJ1-2; D is possibly TRBD1 (5 bases). The V end lost 5 bases, the J end lost 4 bases, and 8 bases lay between the germline ends. The CDR3 runs 12 residues. Germline V gene data show CDR1 as SEHNR and CDR2 as FQNEAQ (reference sequence). CDR3 nucleotides: TGTGCCAGCAGCCCAGACAGCTATGGCTACACCTTC. This sequence encodes CASSPDSYGYTF.

This rearrangement joins TRBV19 to TRBJ2-7; D is perhaps TRBD2 (5 bases). Germline V lookup: CDR1 LNHDA, CDR2 SQIVND (reference sequence). Trimming pared 2 bases from V and 3 bases from J, leaving 14 bases between. The length of the CDR3 is 15 residues. This CDR3 reads CASSISLARDYEQYF. CDR3 DNA sequence: TGTGCCAGTAGTATAAGCCTAGCTAGGGACTACGAGCAGTACTTC.

The J gene is TRBJ1-4, the V gene TRBV2, with D possibly being TRBD1 (5 bases). This CDR3 is 16 amino acids long. Between the trimmed V and J ends, which lost 6 bases and 0 bases, there was a span of 14 bases. Germline V gives CDR1 SNHLY, CDR2 FYNNEI. CDR3 nucleotides: TGTGCCAGCAGGGCCATCGGAGGGGCAACTAATGAAAAACTGTTTTTT. Translated, it gives CASRAIGGATNEKLFF.

This chain connects TRBV5-1 to TRBJ2-1, with 7 bases identical to TRBD2. Germline V gene sequence: CDR1 SGHRS, CDR2 YFSETQ. This CDR3 has 15 residues. The V and J ends lost 4 bases and 8 bases, in that order; junction bases with no gene match: 12. The CDR3 loop reads CASSGFPGTTDEQFF. DNA of the CDR3: TGCGCCAGCAGCGGATTCCCTGGGACTACTGATGAGCAGTTCTTC.